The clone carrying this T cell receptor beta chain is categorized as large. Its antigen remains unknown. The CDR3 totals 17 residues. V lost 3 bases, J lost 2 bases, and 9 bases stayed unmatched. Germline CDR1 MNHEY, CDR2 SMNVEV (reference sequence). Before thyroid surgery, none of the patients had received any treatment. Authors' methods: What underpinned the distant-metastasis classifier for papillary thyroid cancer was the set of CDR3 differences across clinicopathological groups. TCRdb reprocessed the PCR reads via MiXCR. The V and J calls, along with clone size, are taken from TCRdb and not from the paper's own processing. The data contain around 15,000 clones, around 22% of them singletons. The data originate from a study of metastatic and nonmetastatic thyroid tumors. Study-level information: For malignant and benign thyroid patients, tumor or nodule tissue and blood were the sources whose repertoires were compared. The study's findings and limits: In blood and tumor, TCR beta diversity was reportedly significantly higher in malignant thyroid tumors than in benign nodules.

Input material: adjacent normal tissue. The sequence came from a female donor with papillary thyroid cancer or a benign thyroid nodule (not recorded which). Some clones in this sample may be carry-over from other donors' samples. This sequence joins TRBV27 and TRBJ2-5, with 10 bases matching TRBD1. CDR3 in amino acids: CASSLTGGRVWQETQYF. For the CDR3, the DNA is TGTGCCAGCAGTTTGACAGGGGGCAGAGTGTGGCAAGAGACCCAGTACTTC.